This TCR beta chain derives from a study of cytomegalovirus exposure and HLA in healthy donors. Primers: 60 Vbeta forward and 13 Jbeta reverse. TCRdb keeps only in-frame clones here, not all; method: immunoSEQ multiplex PCR. The data show around 100,000 clones, 75% to 85% seen once. The CDR3 totals 16 residues. V was clipped by 3 bases and J by 4 bases; unmatched bases: 8. Per the germline V gene, CDR1 is KGHSH and CDR2 is LQKENI. The rearrangement links TRBV18 to TRBJ2-5; 10 bases match TRBD2. Sequences were obtained from PBMCs. This clonotype originated in a female donor in good health and CMV-seropositive. Written as DNA, the CDR3 is TGTGCCAGCTCACCTATTGCTAGCGGGAGTCGAGAGACCCAGTACTTC. Its protein product is CASSPIASGSRETQYF.